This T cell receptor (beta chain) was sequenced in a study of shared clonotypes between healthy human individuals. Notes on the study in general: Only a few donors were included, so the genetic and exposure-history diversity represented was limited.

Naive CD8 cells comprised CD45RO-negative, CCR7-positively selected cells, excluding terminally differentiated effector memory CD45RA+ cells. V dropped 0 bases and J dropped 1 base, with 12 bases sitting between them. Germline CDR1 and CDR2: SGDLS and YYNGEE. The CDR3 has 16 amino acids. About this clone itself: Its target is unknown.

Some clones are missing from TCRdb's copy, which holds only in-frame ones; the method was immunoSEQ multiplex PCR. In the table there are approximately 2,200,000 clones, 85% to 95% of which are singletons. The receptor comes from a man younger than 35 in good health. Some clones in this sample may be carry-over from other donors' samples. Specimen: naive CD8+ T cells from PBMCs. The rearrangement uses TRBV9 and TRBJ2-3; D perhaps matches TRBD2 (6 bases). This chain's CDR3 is CASSVAPGVGTDTQYF. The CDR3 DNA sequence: TGTGCCAGCAGCGTAGCTCCGGGGGTCGGCACAGATACGCAGTATTTT.